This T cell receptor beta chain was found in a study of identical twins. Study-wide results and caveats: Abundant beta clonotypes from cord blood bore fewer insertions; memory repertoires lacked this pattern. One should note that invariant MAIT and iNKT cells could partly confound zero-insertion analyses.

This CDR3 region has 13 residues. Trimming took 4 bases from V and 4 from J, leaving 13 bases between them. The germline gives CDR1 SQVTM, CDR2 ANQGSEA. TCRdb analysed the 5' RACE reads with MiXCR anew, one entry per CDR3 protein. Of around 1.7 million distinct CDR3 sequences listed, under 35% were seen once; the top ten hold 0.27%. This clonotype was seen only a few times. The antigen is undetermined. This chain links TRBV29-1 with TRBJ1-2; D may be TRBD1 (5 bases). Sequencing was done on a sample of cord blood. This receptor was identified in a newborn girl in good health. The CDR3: CSVGRDGGYGYTF. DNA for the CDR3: TGCAGCGTTGGCAGGGATGGAGGCTATGGCTACACCTTC.